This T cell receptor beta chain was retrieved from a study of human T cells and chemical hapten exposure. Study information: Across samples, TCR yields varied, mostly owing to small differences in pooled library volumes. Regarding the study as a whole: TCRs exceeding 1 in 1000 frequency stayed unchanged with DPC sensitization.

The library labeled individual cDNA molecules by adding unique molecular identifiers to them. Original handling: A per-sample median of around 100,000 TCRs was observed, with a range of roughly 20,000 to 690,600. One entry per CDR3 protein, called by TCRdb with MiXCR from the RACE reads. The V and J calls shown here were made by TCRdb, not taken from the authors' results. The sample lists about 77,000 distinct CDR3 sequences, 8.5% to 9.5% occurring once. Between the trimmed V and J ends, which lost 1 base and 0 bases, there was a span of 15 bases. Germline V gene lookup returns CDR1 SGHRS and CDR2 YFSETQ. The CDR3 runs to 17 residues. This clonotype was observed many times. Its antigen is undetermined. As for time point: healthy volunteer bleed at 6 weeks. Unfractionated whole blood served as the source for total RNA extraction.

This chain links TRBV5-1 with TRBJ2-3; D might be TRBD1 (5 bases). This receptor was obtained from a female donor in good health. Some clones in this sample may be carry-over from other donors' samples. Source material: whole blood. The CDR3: CASSLFLKQDSTDTQYF. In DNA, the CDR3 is TGCGCCAGCAGCTTGTTTCTAAAACAGGACAGCACAGATACGCAGTATTTT.